The rows below give T cell receptor beta chains drawn from one sample of a study of T-cell memory formation after mild COVID-19. Each CDR3 protein is one row after TCRdb ran MiXCR on the 5' RACE reads. The top ten hold approximately 8.4% of the sample, which has 550,000 to 600,000 distinct CDR3 sequences, roughly 20% seen once. Sequencing used PBMCs or a T cell subset sorted from them (not recorded which). The origin of the receptors is an adult woman who had mild COVID-19 (a few samples of this study predate the infection). Cell type and time point are not known. CDR3s leave out the opening cysteine and the closing phenylalanine or tryptophan. D genes are given only for firm matches.

d_call j_call v_call cdr3_aa
TRBD1 TRBJ2-2 TRBV6-5 ASKADRGVTGELF
NA TRBJ2-1 TRBV12-3/TRBV12-4 ASIADYDEQF
NA TRBJ2-7 TRBV30 AWNRDPYEQY
NA TRBJ2-7 TRBV7-2 ASSSRALYEQY
NA TRBJ1-2 TRBV15 ATSRDPGQDYGYT
TRBD1 TRBJ1-5 TRBV12-3/TRBV12-4 ASSHGTGDNQPQH
TRBD1 TRBJ1-6 TRBV29-1 SVGTGDNSPLH
NA TRBJ2-1 TRBV3-1 ASSQGWDSYNEQF
NA TRBJ1-2 TRBV20-1 SARSLVTENYGYT
TRBD1 TRBJ1-4 TRBV20-1 SARMWDRVAEKLF
NA TRBJ2-5 TRBV5-1 ASSLIGGLNQETQY
NA TRBJ2-3 TRBV7-9 ASSLPPGGPNTDTQY
NA TRBJ2-7 TRBV4-2 ASSQDSLGGLSSYEQY
TRBD2 TRBJ2-7 TRBV5-1 ASSLTSGPSVEQY
NA TRBJ2-7 TRBV10-3 AISGDSLIYEQY
NA TRBJ2-7 TRBV13 ASSPPGPGHEQY
NA TRBJ2-5 TRBV5-8 ASSLRRVRGETQY
TRBD2 TRBJ2-1 TRBV4-3 ASSHQRTSGSDEQF
NA TRBJ2-1 TRBV20-1 SARVGAREQF
TRBD1 TRBJ1-6 TRBV5-1 ASSLDRGHSPLH
NA TRBJ2-3 TRBV4-1 ASSQVASLTDTQY
TRBD2 TRBJ2-7 TRBV4-2 ASSPQRDPRYEQY